Presented here are 27 T cell receptor beta chains from one specimen sequenced in a study of vaccination and CD4 T cells after COVID-19. CD4+ T cells that had been cultured provided DNA sequenced with the Oncomine TCR Beta short-read assay. TCRdb ran MiXCR on the PCR reads and lists one entry per CDR3 protein. This table has thousands of distinct CDR3 sequences, roughly a fifth appearing once. Treatment specified: approximately nine-day PBMC culture with coronavirus spike peptide pools or control peptides (ViraFEST assay). Their target antigens are unknown. The material was CD4+ T cells from blood, cultured in vitro, obtained after SARS-CoV-2 vaccination. These receptors were taken from a human donor who had recovered from COVID-19.

This clonotype was observed a few times. This chain links TRBV24-1 with TRBJ2-1; 7 bases align to TRBD2. The junction had 9 bases not matched to a gene; V was cut back by 9 bases and J by 2 bases. There are 15 residues in the CDR3. Germline lookup yields CDR1 KGHDR and CDR2 SFDVKD. The chain's CDR3 is CATHSGDAPYNEQFF. The CDR3 DNA is TGTGCCACCCACAGCGGGGACGCTCCCTACAATGAGCAGTTCTTC.

This clonotype is medium-sized within its sample. The rearrangement joins TRBV15 to TRBJ2-7; 14 positions match TRBD2. The CDR3 extends over 15 amino acids. The junction had 6 bases not matched to a gene; V was cut back by 6 bases and J by 5 bases. Germline CDR1 is LNHNV and CDR2 is YYDKDF (reference sequence). Here the CDR3 reads CATRDGLAGGNEQYF. The CDR3 DNA reads as TGTGCCACCAGAGATGGACTAGCGGGGGGTAACGAGCAGTACTTC.

This clonotype was observed a few times. This chain connects TRBV9 to TRBJ2-1; 7 nucleotides agree with TRBD1. V shed 4 bases and J 4 bases; nucleotides not matched to a gene: 8. The CDR3 extends over 15 amino acids. Germline V gene data show CDR1 as SGDLS and CDR2 as YYNGEE. The chain's CDR3 is CASSLTGVGYNEQFF. The CDR3 region has the DNA TGTGCCAGCAGCCTCACAGGGGTGGGTTACAATGAGCAGTTCTTC.

V usage is TRBV6-4 and J usage is TRBJ2-2, with 11 bases identical to TRBD1. Per germline, CDR1 MRHNA and CDR2 SNTAGT. The CDR3 totals 16 residues. V lost 2 bases and J lost 6; bases outside the gene matches: 5. The CDR3 DNA follows: TGTGCCAGCAGTGACAGGACAGGGGGCGGTGCCGGGGAGCTGTTTTTT. This translates into CASSDRTGGGAGELFF.

A few counts support this clonotype. The chain carries TRBV5-1 and TRBJ2-5; D call uncertain. The CDR3 is 15 amino acids. V was trimmed by 0 bases and J by 1 base, leaving 10 bases between them. CDR1 and CDR2 (germline): SGHRS, YFSETQ. The CDR3 loop reads CASSLGLQRQETQYF. Written as DNA, the CDR3 is TGCGCCAGCAGCTTGGGGCTACAACGCCAAGAGACCCAGTACTTC.

The V call is TRBV5-4, the J call TRBJ2-3, with 14 positions matching TRBD2. The CDR3 length is 16 residues. The V and J ends lost 2 bases and 5 bases, in that order; junction bases with no gene match: 4. Germline CDR1 and CDR2: SGHNT and YYREEE (reference sequence). The CDR3 nucleotides are TGTGCCAGCAGCTTCCCAGGACTAGCGGGGGGAGATACGCAGTATTTT. Encoded protein: CASSFPGLAGGDTQYF.

This clonotype was recorded many times. The CDR3 spells CASSRSLRSQYF. In DNA, the CDR3 is TGTGCCAGCAGTAGGTCCCTTCGAAGCCAGTACTTC. The chain joins TRBV28 to TRBJ2-5; D is undetermined. The CDR3 spans 12 residues. Trimming pared 5 bases from V and 10 bases from J, leaving 14 bases between. Germline assignment: CDR1 MDHEN and CDR2 SYDVKM.

The V and J genes are TRBV2 and TRBJ1-5; maybe TRBD1 (6 bases). Trimming took 5 bases from V and 0 from J, leaving 11 bases between them. The CDR3 totals 15 residues. CDR1 and CDR2 (germline): SNHLY, FYNNEI. The CDR3 is CASSQQGNSNQPQHF. The CDR3 nucleotides read TGTGCCAGCAGTCAACAGGGAAATAGCAATCAGCCCCAGCATTTT.

In its sample, this clonotype is medium-sized. The chain links TRBV20-1 to TRBJ1-5, with 7 bases identical to TRBD1. The CDR3 is 19 amino acids. CDR1 and CDR2 from the germline V gene are DFQATT and SNEGSKA (reference sequence). Trimming took 5 bases from V and 3 from J; bases not matched to a gene: 22. CDR3 in amino acids: CSALLLRPGQPSFNQPQHF. The CDR3 DNA reads as TGCAGTGCTTTACTGCTAAGGCCGGGACAGCCAAGTTTCAATCAGCCCCAGCATTTT.

The J gene is TRBJ1-1, the V gene TRBV5-1; TRBD1 matches at 10 bases. CDR1 is SGHRS, CDR2 YFSETQ, per germline. The CDR3 sequence is 19 residues long. V lost 4 bases to trimming and J lost 1 base; unmatched junction nucleotides: 16. The CDR3 DNA follows: TGCGCCAGCAGCCCCGCAATGGGGGACAGGGGCCATCGGAACACTGAAGCTTTCTTT. Residues: CASSPAMGDRGHRNTEAFF.

The rearrangement links TRBV6-4 to TRBJ1-2; a possible D gene is TRBD1 (5 bases). CDR1 is MRHNA, CDR2 SNTAGT, per germline. CDR3 size: 15 residues. V lost 4 bases and J lost 1, with 13 bases in between. CDR3: CASSVNPGGNYGYTF. The CDR3 DNA sequence: TGTGCCAGCAGTGTTAATCCGGGGGGTAACTATGGCTACACCTTC.

This clonotype was detected only a few times. This chain links TRBV6-5 with TRBJ1-2; 8 bases agree with TRBD1. With V trimmed by 3 bases and J by 5 bases, 5 bases remained unmatched. CDR1 is MNHEY and CDR2 is SVGAGI in the germline V gene. CDR3 size: 14 residues. CDR3 nucleotide sequence: TGTGCCAGCAGTTATGGACAGGGTTTTTATGGCTACACCTTC. Translated: CASSYGQGFYGYTF.

This clonotype was detected only a few times. The CDR3: CASSLGPSSNQPQHF. In DNA form, the CDR3 reads TGCGCCAGCAGCTTGGGCCCCTCAAGCAATCAGCCCCAGCATTTT. V gene TRBV5-1 combines with J gene TRBJ1-5; no reliable D call. The CDR3 runs 15 residues. V lost 0 bases to trimming and J lost 1 base, with 8 bases between them. Germline V lookup: CDR1 SGHRS, CDR2 YFSETQ.

In the case of this clonotype: Sequence at one end of the junction differs from germline and may be a read error. The chain is built from TRBV20-1 and TRBJ1-1, with 9 bases matching TRBD1. The CDR3 covers 14 residues. The germline V gene encodes CDR1 DFQATT and CDR2 SNEGSKA (reference sequence). The CDR3, as DNA: TGCGGTGCTAGAGGGACAGGGATGAACACTGAAGCTTTCTTT. Its translation is CGARGTGMNTEAFF.

This chain joins TRBV5-1 and TRBJ1-3; D is ambiguous. Germline CDR1 is SGHRS and CDR2 is YFSETQ. Trimming removed 0 bases at V and 2 bases at J, with 6 bases between. The CDR3 contains 14 residues. DNA for the CDR3: TGCGCCAGCAGCTTGGAAAGTCCTGGAAACACCATATATTTT. It encodes CASSLESPGNTIYF.

This clonotype has only a few counts. The chain's CDR3 is CASSPKWGSEETQYF. The DNA of the CDR3 is TGTGCCAGCAGCCCCAAGTGGGGTTCAGAAGAGACCCAGTACTTC. J is TRBJ2-5 and V is TRBV11-1, with D unresolved. CDR3 length equals 15 residues. Looked up from germline, CDR1 is SGHAT and CDR2 is FQDESV (reference sequence). Trimming removed 5 bases at V and 3 bases at J, with 16 bases between.

V is TRBV4-1 and J is TRBJ2-1; tentatively, D is TRBD2 (5 bases). V lost 0 bases to trimming and J lost 6 bases, with 9 bases between them. This CDR3 region has 14 residues. Looked up from germline, CDR1 is MGHRA and CDR2 is YSYEKL. The CDR3 coding sequence is TGCGCCAGCAGCCAAGAGCGAGGGTCCAATGAGCAGTTCTTC. This translates into CASSQERGSNEQFF.

This clonotype is categorized as medium-sized (0.01 to 0.1%). This chain uses TRBV15 with TRBJ2-7, with 8 bases that match TRBD1. The V segment lost 6 bases and the J segment 1 base; nucleotides outside the gene matches: 11. CDR1 is LNHNV, CDR2 YYDKDF, per germline (reference sequence). The CDR3 consists of 16 residues. The CDR3 sequence is CATSTYEQGDSYEQYF. CDR3 DNA: TGTGCCACCAGTACCTATGAACAGGGGGATTCCTACGAGCAGTACTTC.

This clonotype showed up just a few times. The rearrangement links TRBV11-3 to TRBJ2-5; no definite D call. Germline CDR1 SGHNT, CDR2 YENEEA. V lost 2 bases, J lost 0 bases, and 10 bases lay in between. The CDR3 has 15 residues. This CDR3 is CASSLQNWYQETQYF. The CDR3 nucleotides are TGTGCCAGCAGCTTACAGAATTGGTACCAAGAGACCCAGTACTTC.

This clonotype is medium-sized within its sample. The gene calls are TRBV27 and TRBJ1-5; perhaps TRBD1 as D (6 bases). This CDR3 spans 17 amino acids. Germline V lookup: CDR1 MNHEY, CDR2 SMNVEV (reference sequence). Trimming pared 4 bases from V and 0 bases from J, leaving 16 bases between. The CDR3 here is CASSSLGGLVSNQPQHF. Here the CDR3 DNA reads TGTGCCAGCAGTTCCTTAGGGGGGCTAGTTAGCAATCAGCCCCAGCATTTT.

The chain combines TRBV4-3 with TRBJ2-1; D is unresolved. The germline V gene has CDR1 LGHNA and CDR2 YSLEER. Between the trimmed V and J ends, which lost 1 base and 3 bases, there was a span of 19 bases. The CDR3 covers 18 residues. DNA of the CDR3: TGCGCCAGCAGCCAAGGTCCCTTCCAGGACCCCGGCTACAATGAGCAGTTCTTC. Its protein is CASSQGPFQDPGYNEQFF.

This clonotype rates as medium-sized. The V and J genes are TRBV7-2 and TRBJ2-3; D is unclear. From germline, CDR1 is SGHTA and CDR2 FQGNSA. The V gene lost 1 base and the J gene lost 2 bases, with 4 bases spanning the gap. This CDR3 region has 13 residues. The CDR3 spells CASSLVPTDTQYF. CDR3 DNA: TGTGCCAGCAGCTTAGTTCCCACAGATACGCAGTATTTT. The whole variable domain, remainder taken from reference TRBV7-2 and TRBJ2-3, is GAGVSQSPSNKVTEKGKDVELRCDPISGHTALYWYRQSLGQGLEFLIYFQGNSAPDKSGLPSDRFSAERTGGSVSTLTIQRTQQEDSAVYLCASSLVPTDTQYFGPGTRLTVL.

The V and J genes are TRBV11-3 and TRBJ2-1, with 7 bases fitting TRBD2. Germline CDR1 SGHNT, CDR2 YENEEA. The CDR3 runs 13 residues. The trim removed 6 bases at V and 5 bases at J, leaving 4 bases unmatched. The CDR3 is CASRYGGDNEQFF. CDR3 sequence (DNA): TGTGCCAGCAGATATGGGGGGGACAATGAGCAGTTCTTC.

This clonotype showed up just a few times. This rearrangement joins TRBV19 to TRBJ2-3, with 12 bases that match TRBD2. Germline CDR1 and CDR2: LNHDA and SQIVND (reference sequence). The CDR3 is 19 amino acids. The J segment lost 3 bases and the V segment lost 4 bases, leaving 14 bases of the junction unmatched. The DNA of the CDR3 is TGTGCCAGTAGTAGAAGACTAGCGGGAGTCTCCACTAGGACAGATACGCAGTATTTT. This sequence encodes CASSRRLAGVSTRTDTQYF.

The V and J genes are TRBV7-9 and TRBJ1-2; D remains unclear. Trimming removed 2 bases from V and 4 bases from J, with 11 bases in between. The CDR3 extends over 14 amino acids. Germline V lookup: CDR1 SEHNR, CDR2 FQNEAQ (reference sequence). In DNA, the CDR3 is TGTGCCAGCAGCTTATCTCAGACATCCTATGGCTACACCTTC. Its protein is CASSLSQTSYGYTF. Drawing the rest from reference TRBV7-9 and TRBJ1-2, the complete variable domain is DTGVSQNPRHKITKRGQNVTFRCDPISEHNRLYWYRQTLGQGPEFLTYFQNEAQLEKSRLLSDRFSAERPKGSFSTLEIQRTEQGDSAMYLCASSLSQTSYGYTFGSGTRLTVV.

This clonotype was picked up a small number of times. This CDR3 is CASSLVRGTYEQYF. The CDR3 DNA reads as TGTGCCAGCAGCTTAGTACGGGGTACCTACGAGCAGTACTTC. The chain recombines TRBV11-3 with TRBJ2-7; the D gene is possibly TRBD2 (5 bases). The germline V gene has CDR1 SGHNT and CDR2 YENEEA. V lost 1 base, J lost 2 bases, and 9 bases lay in between. CDR3 length equals 14 residues.

This clonotype was seen ten or more times. This chain connects TRBV27 to TRBJ2-7, with 7 bases aligning to TRBD1. CDR3 length: 15 residues. Germline lookup yields CDR1 MNHEY and CDR2 SMNVEV (reference sequence). V trimming: 2 bases; J trimming: 4 bases; junction bases outside the gene matches: 8. The CDR3 region has the DNA TGTGCCAGCAGTTTAATAGGGCAGGGGGAGTACGAGCAGTACTTC. It is translated as CASSLIGQGEYEQYF.